The clone carrying this TCR beta chain occurred once. The sample is drawn from a study of OX40 agonist ivuxolimab in advanced cancers. The repertoire was sequenced with immunoSEQ multiplex PCR; TCRdb's copy has only in-frame clones and lacks some. The profile covers roughly 36,000 clones, with over 80% appearing a single time and 21% taken by the ten largest. Germline V CDR1 and CDR2: SGHTA, FQGTGA. Trimming pared 5 bases from V and 7 bases from J, leaving 17 bases between. The CDR3 runs to 14 residues. This receptor was taken from an adult with an advanced solid tumor such as melanoma, head and neck, liver or kidney cancer. The starting material was CD4+ or CD8+ T cells sorted from blood, obtained in a trial of the OX40 agonist ivuxolimab. V is TRBV7-3 and J is TRBJ1-1, with D perhaps matching TRBD1 (6 bases). The CDR3 sequence: CASSPSGGPLEAFF. The CDR3 nucleotides are TGTGCCAGCAGCCCGAGTGGGGGCCCTCTTGAAGCTTTCTTT.